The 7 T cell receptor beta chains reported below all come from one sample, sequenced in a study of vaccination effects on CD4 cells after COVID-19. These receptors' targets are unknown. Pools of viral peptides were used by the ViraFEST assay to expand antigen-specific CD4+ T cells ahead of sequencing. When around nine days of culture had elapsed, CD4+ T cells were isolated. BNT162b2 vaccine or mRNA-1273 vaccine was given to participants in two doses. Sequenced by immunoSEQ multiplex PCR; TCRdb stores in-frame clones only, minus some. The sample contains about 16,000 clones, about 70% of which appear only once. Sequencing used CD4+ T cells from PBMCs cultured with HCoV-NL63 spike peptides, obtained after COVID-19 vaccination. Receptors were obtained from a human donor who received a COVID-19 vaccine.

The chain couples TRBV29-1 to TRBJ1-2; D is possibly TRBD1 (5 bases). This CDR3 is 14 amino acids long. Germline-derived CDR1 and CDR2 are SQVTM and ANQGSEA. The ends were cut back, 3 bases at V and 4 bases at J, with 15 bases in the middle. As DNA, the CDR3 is TGCAGCGTTGACGAAACCGGGACGGGCTATGGCTACACCTTC. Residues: CSVDETGTGYGYTF.

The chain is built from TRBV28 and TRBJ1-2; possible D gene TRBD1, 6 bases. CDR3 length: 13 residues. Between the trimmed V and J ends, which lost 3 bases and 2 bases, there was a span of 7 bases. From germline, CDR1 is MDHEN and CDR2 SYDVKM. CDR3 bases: TGTGCCAGCAGTTTCACAGGGAACTATGGCTACACCTTC. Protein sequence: CASSFTGNYGYTF.

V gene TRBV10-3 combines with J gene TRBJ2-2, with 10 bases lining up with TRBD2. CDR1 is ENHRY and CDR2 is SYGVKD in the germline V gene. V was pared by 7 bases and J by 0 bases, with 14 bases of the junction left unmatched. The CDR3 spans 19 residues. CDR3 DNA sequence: TGTGCCATCACCTATACCGGGACTAGCGCCGACGCGAACACCGGGGAGCTGTTTTTT. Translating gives CAITYTGTSADANTGELFF.

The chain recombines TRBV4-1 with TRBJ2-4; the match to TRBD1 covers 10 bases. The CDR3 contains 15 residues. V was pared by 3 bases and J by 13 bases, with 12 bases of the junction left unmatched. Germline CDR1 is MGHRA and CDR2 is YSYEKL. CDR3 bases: TGCGCCAGCAGCCACAAGACAGGGGGCGGGCGGGAACAGTACTTC. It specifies CASSHKTGGGREQYF.

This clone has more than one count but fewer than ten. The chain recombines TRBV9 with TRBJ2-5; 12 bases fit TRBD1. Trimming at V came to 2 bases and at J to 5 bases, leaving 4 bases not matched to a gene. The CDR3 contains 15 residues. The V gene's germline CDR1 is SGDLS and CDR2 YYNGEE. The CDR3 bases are TGTGCCAGCAGCGTCGGGACAGGGGGCGTGGAGACCCAGTACTTC. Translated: CASSVGTGGVETQYF.

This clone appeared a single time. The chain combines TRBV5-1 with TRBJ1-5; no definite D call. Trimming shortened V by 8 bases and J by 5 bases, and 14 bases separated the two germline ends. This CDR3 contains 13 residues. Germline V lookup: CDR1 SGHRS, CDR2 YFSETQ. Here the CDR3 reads CASSNSIDQPQHF. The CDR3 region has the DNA TGCGCCAGTTCAAACAGCATTGATCAGCCCCAGCATTTT.

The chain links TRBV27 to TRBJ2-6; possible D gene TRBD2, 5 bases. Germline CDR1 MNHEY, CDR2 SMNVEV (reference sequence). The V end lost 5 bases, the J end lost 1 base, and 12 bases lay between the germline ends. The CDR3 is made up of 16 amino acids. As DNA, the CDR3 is TGTGCCAGCAGTCGAGCACGGGGTTCTGGGGCCAACGTCCTGACTTTC. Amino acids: CASSRARGSGANVLTF.